These 20 T cell receptor beta chains share one sample of origin, sequenced in a study of response to subunit inactivated influenza vaccine. MiXCR was run by TCRdb on the RT-PCR reads, yielding one entry per CDR3 protein. The sample has about 170,000 distinct CDR3 sequences, 9.5% to 15% seen once; the top ten hold about 31%. The same sample was also studied in work on T cells expressing NK-cell markers. That work contributes: TCR beta libraries carry UMIs added by 5'RACE template switching.

The sample was CD8+ T cells sorted from PBMCs, taken about 13 days after vaccination. These receptors originate from a man aged 50 to 60 who received an inactivated influenza vaccine.

The chain employs TRBV28 and TRBJ2-7, with unresolved D. With 6 bases removed from V and 3 bases from J, the gap between germline ends came to 12 bases. Germline assignment: CDR1 MDHEN and CDR2 SYDVKM. This CDR3 comprises 13 residues. As DNA, the CDR3 is TGTGCCAGCAGCCGAGTGGTTAACTACGAGCAGTACTTC. Amino acids: CASSRVVNYEQYF.

This chain uses TRBV9 with TRBJ2-7; 8 bases align to TRBD2. Germline assignment: CDR1 SGDLS and CDR2 YYNGEE. Unmatched junction bases numbered 6, after V lost 3 bases and J lost 7 bases. This CDR3 comprises 13 residues. CDR3 DNA: TGTGCCAGCAGCGGAGGCGGCGGGGGGGAGCAGTACTTC. It encodes CASSGGGGGEQYF.

This clonotype has only a few counts. The chain uses TRBV20-1 and TRBJ2-3; D gene uncertain. The V and J ends lost 2 bases and 1 base respectively, with 7 bases between them. The CDR3 length is 13 residues. Germline-derived CDR1 and CDR2 are DFQATT and SNEGSKA (reference sequence). The CDR3: CSARPGRTDTQYF. CDR3 DNA: TGCAGTGCTAGACCAGGCCGCACAGATACGCAGTATTTT.

The chain recombines TRBV19 with TRBJ1-1; 9 bases map to TRBD1. After removal of 3 bases from V and 3 bases from J, the junction contained 5 bases not matched to a gene. CDR1 is LNHDA, CDR2 SQIVND, per germline (reference sequence). The CDR3 covers 15 residues. The CDR3 reads CASSISGTGYTEAFF. Written as DNA, the CDR3 is TGTGCCAGTAGTATCTCCGGGACAGGGTACACTGAAGCTTTCTTT.

This clonotype was recorded at least ten times. This chain links TRBV20-1 with TRBJ2-7, with 15 bases aligning to TRBD2. The CDR3 extends over 16 amino acids. The trim removed 3 bases at V and 2 bases at J, leaving 5 bases unmatched. The germline V gene has CDR1 DFQATT and CDR2 SNEGSKA (reference sequence). The CDR3 region is CSASRTSGRAAYEQYF. CDR3 coding DNA: TGCAGTGCTAGCAGGACTAGCGGGAGGGCCGCCTACGAGCAGTACTTC.

This clonotype turned up a few times. This CDR3 reads CASSRTSGTEAFF. CDR3 nucleotides: TGTGCCAGCAGCCGTACCTCAGGGACTGAAGCTTTCTTT. The chain combines TRBV6-1 with TRBJ1-1; D might be TRBD1 (5 bases). From germline, CDR1 is MNHNS and CDR2 SASEGT. With 6 bases removed from V and 5 bases from J, the gap between germline ends came to 13 bases. The CDR3 extends over 13 amino acids.

The CDR3 sequence: CASSILTVNEQFF. Here the CDR3 DNA reads TGTGCCAGTAGTATTTTGACAGTCAATGAGCAGTTCTTC. This chain joins TRBV19 and TRBJ2-1, with a tentative D call TRBD1 (5 bases). This CDR3 spans 13 amino acids. V was shortened by 3 bases and J by 6 bases, with 9 bases between the two germline ends. Germline loops: CDR1 LNHDA, CDR2 SQIVND (reference sequence). Supplemented by reference TRBV19 and TRBJ2-1, the full variable domain reads DGGITQSPKYLFRKEGQNVTLSCEQNLNHDAMYWYRQDPGQGLRLIYYSQIVNDFQKGDIAEGYSVSREKKESFPLTVTSAQKNPTAFYLCASSILTVNEQFFGPGTRLTVL.

The CDR3 spells CATSDRTSSYNEQFF. CDR3 nucleotides: TGTGCCACCAGTGACAGGACTAGCAGCTACAATGAGCAGTTCTTC. The genes are TRBV24-1 and TRBJ2-1; 8 bases map to TRBD2. After removal of 4 bases from V and 3 bases from J, the junction contained 4 bases not matched to a gene. The length of the CDR3 is 15 residues. Germline assignment: CDR1 KGHDR and CDR2 SFDVKD.

This clonotype was observed at least ten times. This sequence joins TRBV7-2 and TRBJ2-3; D is undetermined. Germline V gene data show CDR1 as SGHTA and CDR2 as FQGNSA. The CDR3 has 13 amino acids. Trimming removed 5 bases at V and 4 bases at J, with 10 bases between. The CDR3 bases are TGTGCCAGCAGCCCCCTCCTTGCAGATACGCAGTATTTT. Its protein is CASSPLLADTQYF.

The chain employs TRBV15 and TRBJ2-1, with D possibly being TRBD1 (6 bases). The CDR3 runs to 13 residues. Trimming left V 1 base short and J 12 bases short, with 13 bases between. CDR1 is LNHNV, CDR2 YYDKDF, per germline (reference sequence). The CDR3 spells CATSRGQVSVQFF. The DNA for the CDR3 is TGTGCCACCAGCAGAGGACAGGTCAGTGTGCAGTTCTTC.

In this sample, this clonotype turned up a few times. Written as DNA, the CDR3 is TGTGCCAGCAGTTGGGGAGAAATGAACACTGAAGCTTTCTTT. It codes for CASSWGEMNTEAFF. V is TRBV12-3 or TRBV12-4 and J is TRBJ1-1, with unresolved D. Between the trimmed V and J ends, which lost 4 bases and 0 bases, there was a span of 9 bases. CDR3 length: 14 amino acids.

This clonotype was counted a few times. V is TRBV5-1 and J is TRBJ1-4, with no clear D. There are 14 residues in the CDR3. Trimming cost V 0 bases and J 4 bases, with 7 bases left between them. Germline V gene sequence: CDR1 SGHRS, CDR2 YFSETQ. CDR3 coding DNA: TGCGCCAGCAGCTTGGGGACGGATAATGAAAAACTGTTTTTT. Translation gives CASSLGTDNEKLFF. The whole variable domain, remainder taken from reference TRBV5-1 and TRBJ1-4, is KAGVTQTPRYLIKTRGQQVTLSCSPISGHRSVSWYQQTPGQGLQFLFEYFSETQRNKGNFPGRFSGRQFSNSRSEMNVSTLELGDSALYLCASSLGTDNEKLFFGSGTQLSVL.

The gene calls are TRBV5-6 and TRBJ2-1; 10 nucleotides line up with TRBD1. The trim removed 3 bases at V and 8 bases at J, leaving 8 bases unmatched. The CDR3 extends over 15 amino acids. Germline CDR1 is SGHDT and CDR2 is YYEEEE. DNA for the CDR3: TGTGCCAGCAGCTCTTGGGACAGGGGTTTGTATGAGCAGTTCTTC. Amino acid sequence: CASSSWDRGLYEQFF. Variable domain in full (rest from reference TRBV5-6 and TRBJ2-1): DAGVTQSPTHLIKTRGQQVTLRCSPKSGHDTVSWYQQALGQGPQFIFQYYEEEERQRGNFPDRFSGHQFPNYSSELNVNALLLGDSALYLCASSSWDRGLYEQFFGPGTRLTVL.

This clonotype was counted at least ten times. V usage is TRBV5-1 and J usage is TRBJ2-7, with 7 bases aligning to TRBD2. The length of the CDR3 is 15 residues. Losses at the gene ends were 1 base for V and 7 bases for J; bases not matched to a gene: 11. CDR1 and CDR2 from the germline V gene are SGHRS and YFSETQ. The CDR3 coding sequence is TGCGCCAGCAGCTTGTATCCGGGGACTACGCAAGAGCAGTACTTC. Translating gives CASSLYPGTTQEQYF.

This clonotype was observed a handful of times. The chain is built from TRBV7-2 and TRBJ2-3, with 10 bases aligning to TRBD2. The CDR3 length is 17 residues. Trimming removed 2 bases from V and 4 bases from J; junction bases left unmatched: 9. From germline, CDR1 is SGHTA and CDR2 FQGNSA. CDR3 protein: CASSLRLAGVGADTQYF. CDR3 DNA: TGTGCCAGCAGCTTACGTCTAGCGGGAGTTGGCGCAGATACGCAGTATTTT.

This clonotype came up a few times. The chain recombines TRBV6-1 with TRBJ2-1; 7 bases fit TRBD2. Per germline, CDR1 MNHNS and CDR2 SASEGT. The CDR3 loop spans 14 amino acids. V lost 4 bases and J lost 5; bases outside the gene matches: 5. CDR3: CASSAAGDHNEQFF. The DNA of the CDR3 is TGTGCCAGCAGTGCCGCGGGAGACCACAATGAGCAGTTCTTC.

This clonotype has a single count. The V call is TRBV27, the J call TRBJ2-3, with D perhaps matching TRBD2 (6 bases). Germline V gives CDR1 MNHEY, CDR2 SMNVEV (reference sequence). The V and J ends lost 4 bases and 8 bases respectively, with 7 bases between them. This CDR3 contains 11 residues. Here the CDR3 DNA reads TGTGCCAGCAGTTCGGGACTTACGCAGTATTTT. This encodes CASSSGLTQYF.

This sequence joins TRBV25-1 and TRBJ2-7, with D tentatively TRBD2 (8 bases). Trimming stripped 1 base from V and 7 bases from J, with 17 bases between. The CDR3 runs 15 residues. CDR1 MGHDK and CDR2 SYGVNS come from the germline V gene. The CDR3 here is CASSEFNGRGREQYF. CDR3 nucleotides: TGTGCCAGCAGTGAATTTAACGGGAGGGGGCGGGAGCAGTACTTC.

CDR3 in amino acids: CASSRQGYSYEQYF. The DNA of the CDR3 is TGTGCCAGCAGTCGACAGGGCTACTCCTACGAGCAGTACTTC. The chain combines TRBV6-2 or TRBV6-3 with TRBJ2-7; 7 bases match TRBD1. This CDR3 spans 14 amino acids. V shed 5 bases and J 0 bases; nucleotides not matched to a gene: 4. Germline V gene lookup returns CDR1 MNHEY and CDR2 SVGEGT.

Ten or more counts support this clonotype. The chain recombines TRBV4-3 with TRBJ2-7; D is perhaps TRBD1 (5 bases). V shed 0 bases and J shed 1 base, with 10 bases lying between them. Germline-derived CDR1 and CDR2 are LGHNA and YSLEER. CDR3 length: 15 amino acids. Here the CDR3 reads CASSQDLSGSYEQYF. In DNA form, the CDR3 reads TGCGCCAGCAGCCAAGATTTGTCAGGGTCCTACGAGCAGTACTTC.